Listed below are T cell receptor beta chains from one sample, sequenced in a study of CD8 T cells in ankylosing spondylitis. Using its own MiXCR run on the 5' RACE reads, TCRdb lists one record per CDR3 protein. This table holds a few hundred thousand distinct CDR3 sequences, 15% to 20% found once. Source material: blood, either unsorted or a sorted T cell fraction (not recorded which). The receptor set was obtained from a male donor with ankylosing spondylitis or in good health (not recorded which). The CDR3 runs from the conserved cysteine through the conserved F or W. Fields, in order: V gene, D gene, clone size, J gene, CDR3 protein, CDR3 DNA. A D gene is named only where the DNA matches it firmly. Clone size, where shown, is once, few, many, or a class for clones that have expanded.

TRBV4-3,.,many,TRBJ2-2,CASSQESGIPGELFF,TGCGCCAGCAGCCAAGAGTCGGGGATTCCCGGGGAGCTGTTTTTT
TRBV29-1,.,.,TRBJ2-7,CSVDSGESSYEQYF,TGCAGCGTTGACTCGGGAGAGAGCTCCTACGAGCAGTACTTC
TRBV28,.,few,TRBJ1-1,CASSRLREVGSSTEAFF,TGTGCCAGCAGTCGCCTCCGGGAAGTTGGGAGTAGCACTGAAGCTTTCTTT
TRBV5-1,.,.,TRBJ2-7,CASSLEHSYEQYF,TGCGCCAGCAGCTTGGAACACTCCTACGAGCAGTACTTC
TRBV6-1,.,many,TRBJ2-7,CASNSDSYEQYF,TGTGCCAGCAACTCGGACAGCTACGAGCAGTACTTC
TRBV29-1,.,.,TRBJ2-1,CSSGWDEQFF,TGCAGCTCCGGTTGGGATGAGCAGTTCTTC
TRBV3-1,.,few,TRBJ2-1,CASSQDSLGRVGGYNEQFF,TGTGCCAGCAGCCAAGATTCTCTGGGGCGAGTTGGTGGGTACAATGAGCAGTTCTTC
TRBV11-2,.,few,TRBJ2-7,CASSFDFGAYEQYF,TGTGCCAGCAGCTTCGACTTTGGCGCCTACGAGCAGTACTTC
TRBV3-1,TRBD2,once,TRBJ2-1,CASSQVKGLAIYNEQFF,TGTGCCAGCAGCCAAGTAAAAGGACTAGCAATCTACAATGAGCAGTTCTTC
TRBV3-1,TRBD2,few,TRBJ2-5,CASSQDRGLAGSETQYF,TGTGCCAGCAGCCAAGATCGGGGACTAGCGGGATCTGAGACCCAGTACTTC
TRBV29-1,.,.,TRBJ1-1,CSVEEVRPEAFF,TGCAGCGTTGAAGAGGTGCGGCCTGAAGCTTTCTTT
TRBV12-3/TRBV12-4,.,.,TRBJ2-7,CASSLQDGSYEQYF,TGTGCCAGCAGTTTACAGGATGGCTCCTACGAGCAGTACTTC
TRBV11-2,.,few,TRBJ2-3,CASSFPREQGTYTDTQYF,TGTGCCAGCAGCTTTCCCCGCGAACAGGGTACTTACACAGATACGCAGTATTTT
TRBV10-3,.,few,TRBJ2-7,CAIDLGGPDGEQYF,TGTGCCATCGATTTGGGGGGGCCCGACGGCGAGCAGTACTTC
TRBV29-1,.,many,TRBJ2-7,CSVARGAEQYF,TGCAGCGTTGCGAGGGGCGCCGAGCAGTACTTC
TRBV29-1,.,.,TRBJ1-2,CSVGPGVYGYTF,TGCAGCGTGGGACCAGGGGTCTATGGCTACACCTTC
TRBV6-2/TRBV6-3,TRBD1,.,TRBJ2-2,CASSYSWQGAPGELFF,TGTGCCAGCAGTTACTCGTGGCAGGGGGCACCCGGGGAGCTGTTTTTT
TRBV20-1,TRBD1,many,TRBJ2-5,CSAKRTGETVTQYF,TGCAGTGCTAAAAGGACAGGGGAGACTGTAACCCAGTACTTC
TRBV4-2,TRBD2,few,TRBJ2-3,CASSQDGAGEVDTQYF,TGTGCCAGCAGCCAAGACGGAGCGGGAGAGGTAGATACGCAGTATTTT
TRBV12-3/TRBV12-4,TRBD2,few,TRBJ2-1,CASKVAGAYNEQFF,TGTGCCAGCAAGGTAGCGGGAGCCTACAATGAGCAGTTCTTC
TRBV6-4,TRBD2,few,TRBJ2-1,CATRGDSYNEQFF,TGTGCCACCCGGGGGGACTCCTACAATGAGCAGTTCTTC
TRBV6-5,.,few,TRBJ2-1,CASSYSGAYNEQFF,TGTGCCAGCAGTTACTCTGGGGCCTACAATGAGCAGTTCTTC
TRBV14,TRBD1,.,TRBJ2-1,CASSKPGQPHNEQFF,TGTGCCAGCAGCAAACCGGGACAGCCCCACAATGAGCAGTTCTTC
TRBV7-9,TRBD2,many,TRBJ2-7,CASSFEPAGALYEQYF,TGTGCCAGCAGCTTTGAACCAGCGGGAGCCCTCTACGAGCAGTACTTC
TRBV12-5,.,.,TRBJ2-7,CASGNGARSSYEQYF,TGTGCTAGTGGAAACGGCGCGAGGTCCAGCTACGAGCAGTACTTC
TRBV4-3,.,many,TRBJ2-3,CASSQTPPTDTQYF,TGCGCCAGCAGCCAAACACCTCCAACAGATACGCAGTATTTT
TRBV5-1,.,.,TRBJ2-1,CASSLSQAYNEQFF,TGCGCCAGCAGCTTGAGTCAGGCTTACAATGAGCAGTTCTTC